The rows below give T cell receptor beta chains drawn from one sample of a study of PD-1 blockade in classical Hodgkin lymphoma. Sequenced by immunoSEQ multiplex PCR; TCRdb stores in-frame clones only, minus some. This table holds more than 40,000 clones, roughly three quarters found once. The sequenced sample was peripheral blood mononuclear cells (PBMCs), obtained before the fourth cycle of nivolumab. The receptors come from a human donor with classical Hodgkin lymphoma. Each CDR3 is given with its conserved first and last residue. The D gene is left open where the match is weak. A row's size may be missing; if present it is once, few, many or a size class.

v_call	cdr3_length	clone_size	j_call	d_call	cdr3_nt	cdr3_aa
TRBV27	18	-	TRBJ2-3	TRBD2	TGTGCCAGCAGTTTATATAGGACTAGCGGGGCTAGCACAGATACGCAGTATTTT	CASSLYRTSGASTDTQYF
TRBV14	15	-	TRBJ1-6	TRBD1	TGTGCCAGCAGCGAAAGACAGGGCCTTAATTCACCCCTCCACTTT	CASSERQGLNSPLHF
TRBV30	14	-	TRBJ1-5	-	TGTGCCTGGAGTGTTTCGAATATCAATCAGCCCCAGCATTTT	CAWSVSNINQPQHF
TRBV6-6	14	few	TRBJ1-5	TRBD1	TGTGCCAGCAGCCGCGGACAGGCTGATCAGCCCCAGCATTTT	CASSRGQADQPQHF
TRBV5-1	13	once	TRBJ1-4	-	TGCGCCAGCAGCCTCGTCGGTGATGAAAAACTGTTTTTT	CASSLVGDEKLFF
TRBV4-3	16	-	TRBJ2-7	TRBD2	TGCGCCAGCAGCCCCCTGGAAGCGGGACCACCCTACGAGCAGTACTTC	CASSPLEAGPPYEQYF
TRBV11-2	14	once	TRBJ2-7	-	TGTGCCAGCAGCTTAGCCGGCGGGAACTACGAGCAGTACTTC	CASSLAGGNYEQYF
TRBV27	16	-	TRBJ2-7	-	TGTGCCAGCAGTCCATATGGGTTGGCGGGACCTTACGAGCAGTACTTC	CASSPYGLAGPYEQYF
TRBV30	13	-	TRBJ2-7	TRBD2	TGTGCCTGGAGTTCAAGCGGGGGCTACGAGCAGTACTTC	CAWSSSGGYEQYF
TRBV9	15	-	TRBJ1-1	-	TGTGCCAGCAGCCCCCATCCCATCCGGAACACTGAAGCTTTCTTT	CASSPHPIRNTEAFF
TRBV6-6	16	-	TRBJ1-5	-	TGTGCCAGCAGCCGAGCCGGACAGAACTGGGATCAGCCCCAGCATTTT	CASSRAGQNWDQPQHF
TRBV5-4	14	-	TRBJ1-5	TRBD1	TGTGCCAGCAGCGACAGGGATAGCAATCAGCCCCAGCATTTT	CASSDRDSNQPQHF
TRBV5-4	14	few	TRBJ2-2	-	TGTGCCAGCAGGGACAGACTCGACACCGGGGAGCTGTTTTTT	CASRDRLDTGELFF
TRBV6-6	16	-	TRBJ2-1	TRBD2	TGTGCCAGCAGTTACGCCCAGCGGGGGGCTCGGGATGAGCAGTTCTTC	CASSYAQRGARDEQFF
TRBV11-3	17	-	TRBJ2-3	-	TGTGCCAGCAGCTCCCTTCCACAAGCGGTTCAAGGAGATACGCAGTATTTT	CASSSLPQAVQGDTQYF
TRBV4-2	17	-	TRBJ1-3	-	TGTGCCAGCAGCCAAGATGGCTTTCCAACCTCTGGAAACACCATATATTTT	CASSQDGFPTSGNTIYF
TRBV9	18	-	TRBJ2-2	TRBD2	TGTGCCAGCAGCGTAGCAAATAGCGGGAGGGCCAACACCGGGGAGCTGTTTTTT	CASSVANSGRANTGELFF
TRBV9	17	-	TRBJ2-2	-	TGTGCCAGCAGCGTAGACGGCCATCTCGCGAACACCGGGGAGCTGTTTTTT	CASSVDGHLANTGELFF
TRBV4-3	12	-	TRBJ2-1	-	TGCGCCAGCAGCCAACAACTAGGTGAGCAGTTCTTC	CASSQQLGEQFF
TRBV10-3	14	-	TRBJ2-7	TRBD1	TGTGCCATCAGAAATCCGGGGACAGCCTACGAGCAGTACTTC	CAIRNPGTAYEQYF
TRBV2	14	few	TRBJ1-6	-	TGTGCCAGCAGTGAAAAGTTCCAAAATTCACCCCTCCACTTT	CASSEKFQNSPLHF
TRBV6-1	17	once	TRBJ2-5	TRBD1	TGTGCCAGCAGTGCCGCTGGGACAGGGGGCGCGGAAGAGACCCAGTACTTC	CASSAAGTGGAEETQYF
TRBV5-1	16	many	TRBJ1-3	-	TGCGCCAGCAGCTTTATGGGACATCGCTCTGGAAACACCATATATTTT	CASSFMGHRSGNTIYF
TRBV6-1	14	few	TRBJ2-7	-	TGTGCCAGCAGGGGATGGGGGAACTCCTACGAGCAGTACTTC	CASRGWGNSYEQYF
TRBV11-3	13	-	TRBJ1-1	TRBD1	TGTGCCAGCGGAACCGACAGGGGGACTGAAGCTTTCTTT	CASGTDRGTEAFF
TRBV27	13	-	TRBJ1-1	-	TGTGCCAGCGGCCGAATTGGGGACACTGAAGCTTTCTTT	CASGRIGDTEAFF
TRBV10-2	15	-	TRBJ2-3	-	TGCGCCAGCAGTTTTACAGGGATTATTACAGATACGCAGTATTTT	CASSFTGIITDTQYF
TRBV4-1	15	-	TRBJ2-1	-	TGCGCCAGCAGCCACGCAGGGAGCTCCTACAATGAGCAGTTCTTC	CASSHAGSSYNEQFF
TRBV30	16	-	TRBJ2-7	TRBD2	TGTGCCTGGAGTTATCTAGCGGGAGGCCCCTCCTACGAGCAGTACTTC	CAWSYLAGGPSYEQYF
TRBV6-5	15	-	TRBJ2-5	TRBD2	TGTGCCAGCAACCCTGTGACTAGCGGGAGCGAGACCCAGTACTTC	CASNPVTSGSETQYF
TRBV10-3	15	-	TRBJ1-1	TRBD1	TGTGCCATCAGTGAGCTAGGGGGCGGTAACACTGAAGCTTTCTTT	CAISELGGGNTEAFF
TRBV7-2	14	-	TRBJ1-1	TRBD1	TGTGCCAGCAGCTTGACAGGGGTGAACACTGAAGCTTTCTTT	CASSLTGVNTEAFF
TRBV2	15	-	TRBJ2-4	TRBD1	TGTGCCAGCAGGGCCCGGACCGGGACAGAAAACATTCAGTACTTC	CASRARTGTENIQYF
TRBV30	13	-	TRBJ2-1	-	TGTGCCTGGAGTGTACTGCAATACAATGAGCAGTTCTTC	CAWSVLQYNEQFF
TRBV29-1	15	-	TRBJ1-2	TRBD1	TGCAGCGTCACCGGGACAGGACAACGAAACTATGGCTACACCTTC	CSVTGTGQRNYGYTF
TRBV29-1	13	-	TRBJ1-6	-	TGCAGCGTAGCCACAGGGATCGATTCACCCCTCCACTTT	CSVATGIDSPLHF
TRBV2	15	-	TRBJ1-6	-	TGTGCCAGCATGAGGGAAGGGGGTGCCGATTCACCCCTCCACTTT	CASMREGGADSPLHF
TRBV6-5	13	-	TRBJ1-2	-	TGTGCCAGCAGAAGGGAGGGGGAAGGAGGCTACACCTTC	CASRREGEGGYTF
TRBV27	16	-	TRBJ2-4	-	TGTGCCAGCAGTTCTAATATCCTTCGGGCAAAAAACATTCAGTACTTC	CASSSNILRAKNIQYF
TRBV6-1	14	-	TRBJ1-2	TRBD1	TGTGCCAGCAGGGGACAGGCAGACATCTATGGCTACACCTTC	CASRGQADIYGYTF
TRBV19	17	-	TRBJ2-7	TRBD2	TGTGCCAGTAGTATAGGTTCACCTAGCGGGAGTATTGCCGAGCAGTACTTC	CASSIGSPSGSIAEQYF
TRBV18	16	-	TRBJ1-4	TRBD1	TGTGCCAGCTCACCACCCCACAGGACAGGGCCTGAAAAACTGTTTTTT	CASSPPHRTGPEKLFF
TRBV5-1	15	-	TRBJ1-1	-	TGCGCCAGCAGCTTGGGGTCGGGGACGGACACTGAAGCTTTCTTT	CASSLGSGTDTEAFF
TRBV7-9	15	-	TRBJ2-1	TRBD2	TGTGCCAGCAGCTTCTCAGTGGCGGGAGAAGATGAGCAGTTCTTC	CASSFSVAGEDEQFF
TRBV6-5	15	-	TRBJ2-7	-	TGTGCCAGCAGAAAACTTCAGGGGAGCTCCTACGAGCAGTACTTC	CASRKLQGSSYEQYF
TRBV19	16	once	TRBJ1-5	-	TGTGCCAGTTACCAATCCCAGGCCAATAGCAATCAGCCCCAGCATTTT	CASYQSQANSNQPQHF
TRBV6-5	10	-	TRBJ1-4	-	TGTGCCGGAGGGAGGGGAAAACTGTTTTTT	CAGGRGKLFF
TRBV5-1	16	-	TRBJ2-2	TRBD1	TGCGCCAGCAGCTTGCCGGGACAGGGTAACACCGGGGAGCTGTTTTTT	CASSLPGQGNTGELFF
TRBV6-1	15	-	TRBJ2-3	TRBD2	TGTGCCGGCAATAGCGGGAGACTGGTCGCAGATACGCAGTATTTT	CAGNSGRLVADTQYF
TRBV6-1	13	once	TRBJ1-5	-	TGTGCCAGCAGTGACAGGGGTCTTCAGCCCCAGCATTTT	CASSDRGLQPQHF
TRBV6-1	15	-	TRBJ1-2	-	TGTGCCAGCAGCAATCCCGCGGGGGGGAACTATGGCTACACCTTC	CASSNPAGGNYGYTF
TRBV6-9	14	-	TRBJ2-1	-	TGTGCCAGCAGTTATTGCCGGGGTTACAATGAGCAGTTCTTC	CASSYCRGYNEQFF
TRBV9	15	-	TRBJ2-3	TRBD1	TGTGCCAGCAGCGTAGAGAGCCAGGGGGCAGATACGCAGTATTTT	CASSVESQGADTQYF
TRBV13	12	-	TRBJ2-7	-	TGTGCCAGCAGCTTAGCGAGCTACGAGCAGTACTTC	CASSLASYEQYF
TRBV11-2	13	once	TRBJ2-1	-	TGTGCCAGCAGCTTAGTGCACATGAGAGAGCAGTTCTTC	CASSLVHMREQFF
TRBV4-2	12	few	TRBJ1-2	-	TGTGCCAGCAGCCAAGATCAAGATGGCTACACCTTC	CASSQDQDGYTF
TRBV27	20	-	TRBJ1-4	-	TGTGCCAGCAGTCAGTTAGGTTGGACAGAAAAGGGGGCAACTAATGAAAAACTGTTTTTT	CASSQLGWTEKGATNEKLFF
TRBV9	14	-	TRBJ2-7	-	TGTGCCAGCAGCGTAGGAGCACTCGCGCACGAGCAGTACTTC	CASSVGALAHEQYF
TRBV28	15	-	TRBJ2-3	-	TGTGCCAGCAGTCCTAGGACCCATAGCACAGATACGCAGTATTTT	CASSPRTHSTDTQYF
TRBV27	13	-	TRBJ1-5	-	TGTGCCAGCAGTTTTGAGGGTAGGCAGCCCCAGCATTTT	CASSFEGRQPQHF